Sequencing of this TCR beta chain was carried out in a study of beta chain features in type 1 diabetes. This clone was counted a single time. Reverse transcription of all isolated RNA meant that expressed TCRB transcripts were sequenced. Data came from immunoSEQ multiplex PCR; TCRdb stores just in-frame clones and leaves some out. This table holds 400,000 to 600,000 clones, 30% found once. V trimming: 3 bases; J trimming: 6 bases; junction bases outside the gene matches: 6. The CDR3 consists of 15 residues. The germline gives CDR1 KGHSH, CDR2 LQKENI. The sequenced sample was naive CD4+ T cells from blood. The chain links TRBV18 to TRBJ2-2; 8 bases fit TRBD2. This receptor was taken from a young man in good health. The CDR3 nucleotides read TGTGCCAGCTCACCGGGACTAGGTTCGGCCGGGGAGCTGTTTTTT. This gives the protein CASSPGLGSAGELFF.